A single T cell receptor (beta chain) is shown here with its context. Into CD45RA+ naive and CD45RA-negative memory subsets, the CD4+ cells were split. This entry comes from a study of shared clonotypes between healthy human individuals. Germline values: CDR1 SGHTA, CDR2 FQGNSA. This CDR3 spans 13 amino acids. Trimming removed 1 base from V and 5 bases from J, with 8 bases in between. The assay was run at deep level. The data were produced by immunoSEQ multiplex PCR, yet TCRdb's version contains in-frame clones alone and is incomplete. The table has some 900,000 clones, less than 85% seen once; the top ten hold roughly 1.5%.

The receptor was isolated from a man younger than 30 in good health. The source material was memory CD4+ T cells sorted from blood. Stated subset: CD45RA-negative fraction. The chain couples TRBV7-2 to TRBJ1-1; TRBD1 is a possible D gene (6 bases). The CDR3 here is CASSLVDSTEAFF. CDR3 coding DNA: TGTGCCAGCAGCTTAGTGGACAGTACTGAAGCTTTCTTT.